This TCR beta chain was captured by sequencing in a study of T-cell memory formation after mild COVID-19. This clonotype was picked up a small number of times. TCRdb called the 5' RACE reads again in MiXCR, with one record for every CDR3 protein. The table lists 35,000 to 45,000 distinct CDR3 sequences, approximately 7% of them singletons. From germline, CDR1 is SQVTM and CDR2 ANQGSEA. The V gene lost 6 bases and the J gene lost 6 bases, with 12 bases spanning the gap. The CDR3 loop spans 11 amino acids. The sequenced sample was PBMCs or a T cell subset sorted from them (not recorded which). The TCR sequence derives from an adult who had mild COVID-19 (a few samples of this study predate the infection). Cell type and time point are not known. The gene calls are TRBV29-1 and TRBJ2-7, with D unclear. DNA for the CDR3: TGCAGCGTCCTCGACACGGGCGAGCAGTACTTC. Translated, it gives CSVLDTGEQYF.